The rows below give T cell receptor beta chains drawn from one sample of a study of neurological immune-mediated disorders. TCRdb used MiXCR to reprocess the 5' RACE reads, holding one entry per CDR3 protein. The data show about 30,000 distinct CDR3 sequences, around 12% seen once. The source material was PBMCs. These receptors all come from a man between 60 and 75 years old in good health. The conserved cysteine and the conserved F or W are not part of the CDR3 here.

v_call	j_call	cdr3_aa
TRBV5-1	TRBJ1-1	ASSRQGQNTEAF
TRBV20-1	TRBJ2-3	SASTGGTDTQY
TRBV20-1	TRBJ2-1	SAQTGGVNEQF
TRBV15	TRBJ2-5	ATSRDSGAARETQY
TRBV6-5	TRBJ2-7	TSRRGPIYEQY
TRBV11-2	TRBJ1-5	ASSRTGESNQPQH
TRBV20-1	TRBJ2-5	SARTGVPQETQY
TRBV20-1	TRBJ1-2	SASAVRGPFYGYT
TRBV20-1	TRBJ2-1	SARWGLRGREQF
TRBV11-2	TRBJ2-1	ASSLGRGGSKYNEQF
TRBV7-3	TRBJ2-3	ASSFRGTDTQY
TRBV7-9	TRBJ1-4	ASSLEGQPVKLF
TRBV12-3/TRBV12-4	TRBJ2-3	ASSFGGRGTDTQY
TRBV20-1	TRBJ1-4	SADLGNEKLF
TRBV27	TRBJ2-7	ASSLTRVGPASYEQY
TRBV11-2	TRBJ2-5	ASSFLLAGETQY
TRBV12-3/TRBV12-4	TRBJ2-1	ASSRYSGSGSYNEQF
TRBV15	TRBJ1-6	ATSRDRDVGNSPLH